This entry lists 21 T cell receptor beta chains sequenced from one sample in a study of blood T cell repertoires in COVID-19. Data came from immunoSEQ multiplex PCR; TCRdb stores just in-frame clones and leaves some out. Of 350,000 or so clones listed, around 87% are singletons. Sequencing was done on a sample of peripheral blood. The receptors stem from a young woman with COVID-19, enrolled during active disease.

The J gene is TRBJ2-7, the V gene TRBV5-1; a possible D gene is TRBD2 (5 bases). The germline V gene encodes CDR1 SGHRS and CDR2 YFSETQ. The V gene lost 3 bases and the J gene lost 1 base, with 11 bases spanning the gap. This CDR3 has 14 amino acids. CDR3 sequence (DNA): TGCGCCAGCAGCTCGCCGGGGAATTCCTACGAGCAGTACTTC. As protein: CASSSPGNSYEQYF.

The chain uses TRBV28 and TRBJ2-7, with 10 bases identical to TRBD1. V shed 6 bases and J 7 bases; nucleotides not matched to a gene: 9. Germline V gene sequence: CDR1 MDHEN, CDR2 SYDVKM. The CDR3 loop spans 14 amino acids. The CDR3 is CASSPGQGSDEQYF. Here the CDR3 DNA reads TGTGCCAGCAGCCCGGGACAGGGGTCTGATGAGCAGTACTTC. Looking up the rest from reference TRBV28 and TRBJ2-7 gives the full variable domain: DVKVTQSSRYLVKRTGEKVFLECVQDMDHENMFWYRQDPGLGLRLIYFSYDVKMKEKGDIPEGYSVSREKKERFSLILESASTNQTSMYLCASSPGQGSDEQYFGPGTRLTVT.

This sequence joins TRBV29-1 and TRBJ1-2; TRBD1 might be the D (6 bases). V lost 7 bases to trimming and J lost 8 bases, with 14 bases between them. The germline gives CDR1 SQVTM, CDR2 ANQGSEA. The CDR3 is 11 amino acids. The CDR3 sequence: CSAGENYGYTF. The CDR3 DNA follows: TGCAGCGCAGGGGAAAATTACGGCTACACCTTC. The variable domain in full, with the rest retrieved from reference TRBV29-1 and TRBJ1-2, is SAVISQKPSRDICQRGTSLTIQCQVDSQVTMMFWYRQQPGQSLTLIATANQGSEATYESGFVIDKFPISRPNLTFSTLTVSNMSPEDSSIYLCSAGENYGYTFGSGTRLTVV.

The V and J genes are TRBV4-1 and TRBJ2-1; 9 bases are a match to TRBD2. The CDR3 runs to 16 residues. From germline, CDR1 is MGHRA and CDR2 YSYEKL. V lost 5 bases to trimming and J lost 4 bases; unmatched junction nucleotides: 9. The CDR3 nucleotides read TGCGCCAGCAGCAGAAGACTAGCGGAGGGGTACAATGAGCAGTTCTTC. It is translated as CASSRRLAEGYNEQFF.

J is TRBJ1-4 and V is TRBV15; D may be TRBD1 (6 bases). Germline V gene lookup returns CDR1 LNHNV and CDR2 YYDKDF (reference sequence). This CDR3 region has 15 residues. The V end lost 5 bases, the J end lost 7 bases, and 17 bases lay between the germline ends. Here the CDR3 DNA reads TGTGCCACCAGCCACGGGGGGGCTTCAGGTGAAAAACTGTTTTTT. This translates into CATSHGGASGEKLFF.

This clone was picked up one time. CDR3 in amino acids: CASSLSPRNRATNEKLFF. The CDR3 region has the DNA TGTGCCAGCAGTCTAAGCCCTAGGAACAGGGCAACTAATGAAAAACTGTTTTTT. The chain recombines TRBV7-8 with TRBJ1-4; possibly TRBD1 for D (6 bases). V was pared by 6 bases and J by 0 bases, with 20 bases between. Germline CDR1 SGHVS, CDR2 FQNEAQ. The CDR3 is 18 residues long.

CDR3 DNA sequence: TGTGCCAGCAGTCCCCCGGGGTTGTCGGGGGCCAACGTCCTGACTTTC. Translated, it gives CASSPPGLSGANVLTF. V gene TRBV28 combines with J gene TRBJ2-6; possible D gene TRBD2, 5 bases. V gave up 5 bases and J gave up 4 bases, with 15 bases separating them. Germline loops: CDR1 MDHEN, CDR2 SYDVKM. The CDR3 consists of 16 residues.

V usage is TRBV7-2 and J usage is TRBJ1-3; no firm D call. Germline V gene sequence: CDR1 SGHTA, CDR2 FQGNSA. This CDR3 is built from 18 residues. Trimming stripped 5 bases from V and 0 bases from J, with 20 bases between. CDR3 bases: TGTGCCAGCAGCCCCTCAATCAGCGCAGTGAGCTCTGGAAACACCATATATTTT. Translation: CASSPSISAVSSGNTIYF.

The chain couples TRBV11-3 to TRBJ2-7; 9 bases are shared with TRBD1. The length of the CDR3 is 14 residues. Trimming removed 3 bases from V and 2 bases from J; junction bases left unmatched: 2. The germline CDR1 and CDR2 sequences are SGHNT and YENEEA. The CDR3 bases are TGTGCCAGCAGCTTGGGGACAGGGCCCTACGAGCAGTACTTC. This translates into CASSLGTGPYEQYF.

The chain combines TRBV19 with TRBJ1-5; 8 bases align to TRBD1. V lost 3 bases, J lost 3 bases, and 4 bases stayed unmatched. Per the germline V gene, CDR1 is LNHDA and CDR2 is SQIVND (reference sequence). This CDR3 has 15 amino acids. For the CDR3, the DNA is TGTGCCAGTAGTATGACAGGGGTCCCCAATCAGCCCCAGCATTTT. This sequence encodes CASSMTGVPNQPQHF.

Here the CDR3 reads CASSVRWGSSATYEQYF. In DNA, the CDR3 is TGTGCCAGCAGTGTAAGGTGGGGGTCTAGCGCAACCTACGAGCAGTACTTC. The rearrangement joins TRBV2 to TRBJ2-7, with D perhaps TRBD2 (6 bases). The germline CDR1 and CDR2 sequences are SNHLY and FYNNEI. CDR3 length: 17 residues. The germline V and J ends were trimmed by 4 bases and 2 bases, with 21 bases remaining between them.

V is TRBV18 and J is TRBJ2-1; D unresolved. Germline CDR1 and CDR2: KGHSH and LQKENI. The CDR3 is 14 residues long. V lost 3 bases, J lost 5 bases, and 11 bases lay in between. DNA for the CDR3: TGTGCCAGCTCACCCTTAAGCGCCGACAATGAGCAGTTCTTC. This gives the protein CASSPLSADNEQFF.

J is TRBJ2-7 and V is TRBV28; TRBD1 matches at 7 bases. This CDR3 is 14 amino acids long. Looked up from germline, CDR1 is MDHEN and CDR2 is SYDVKM. V was pared by 7 bases and J by 2 bases, with 8 bases of the junction left unmatched. As DNA, the CDR3 is TGTGCCAGCATTAATCCGGGACAGACCTACGAGCAGTACTTC. Protein sequence: CASINPGQTYEQYF.

This sequence joins TRBV9 and TRBJ2-7, with D possibly matching TRBD2 (7 bases). From germline, CDR1 is SGDLS and CDR2 YYNGEE. V was shortened by 3 bases and J by 5 bases, with 15 bases between the two germline ends. This CDR3 contains 14 residues. The CDR3 reads CASSARRGGHEQYF. DNA for the CDR3: TGTGCCAGCAGCGCGAGAAGGGGGGGCCACGAGCAGTACTTC.

The chain couples TRBV14 to TRBJ1-4; tentative D call: TRBD1 (5 bases). The V end was cut by 1 base, the J end by 7 bases, with 10 bases between. CDR1 and CDR2 (germline): SGHDN, FVKESK. The CDR3 consists of 14 residues. The CDR3, as DNA: TGTGCCAGCAGCCAAGCAGGGCGAACTGAAAAACTGTTTTTT. Its protein is CASSQAGRTEKLFF. Full variable domain (outside the CDR3, taken from reference TRBV14 and TRBJ1-4): EAGVTQFPSHSVIEKGQTVTLRCDPISGHDNLYWYRRVMGKEIKFLLHFVKESKQDESGMPNNRFLAERTGGTYSTLKVQPAELEDSGVYFCASSQAGRTEKLFFGSGTQLSVL.

This sequence joins TRBV7-2 and TRBJ2-7; 7 bases are a match to TRBD1. The CDR3 contains 17 residues. Germline loops: CDR1 SGHTA, CDR2 FQGNSA. Losses at the gene ends were 5 bases for V and 4 bases for J; bases not matched to a gene: 17. The CDR3 DNA reads TGTGCCAGCAGCCCCCACACCCGACAGGGAACCCTATACGAGCAGTACTTC. It translates to CASSPHTRQGTLYEQYF.

This chain uses TRBV7-2 with TRBJ2-7, with 11 bases fitting TRBD2. Germline CDR1 and CDR2: SGHTA and FQGNSA. V was pared by 4 bases and J by 6 bases, with 11 bases of the junction left unmatched. This CDR3 has 16 residues. The CDR3 here is CASSYTLSGRAAEQYF. Here the CDR3 DNA reads TGTGCCAGCAGCTATACCCTTAGCGGGAGGGCCGCCGAGCAGTACTTC.

The table lists this clone with a count of one. V and J are TRBV5-6 and TRBJ2-7, with D unresolved. Germline lookup yields CDR1 SGHDT and CDR2 YYEEEE. The CDR3 has 12 amino acids. V lost 0 bases, J lost 1 base, and 2 bases lay in between. CDR3 amino acids: CASSLASYEQYF. The CDR3 nucleotides read TGTGCCAGCAGCTTGGCTTCCTACGAGCAGTACTTC. The full variable domain, in which reference TRBV5-6 and TRBJ2-7 provide the parts outside the CDR3, is DAGVTQSPTHLIKTRGQQVTLRCSPKSGHDTVSWYQQALGQGPQFIFQYYEEEERQRGNFPDRFSGHQFPNYSSELNVNALLLGDSALYLCASSLASYEQYFGPGTRLTVT.

The chain is built from TRBV30 and TRBJ2-2; weak D call: TRBD1 (6 bases). This CDR3 is built from 15 residues. Germline V lookup: CDR1 GTSNPN, CDR2 SVGIG (reference sequence). Trimming cost V 5 bases and J 2 bases, with 15 bases left between them. The CDR3 sequence is CAWGQLDSNTGELFF. Written as DNA, the CDR3 is TGTGCCTGGGGGCAATTGGACAGTAACACCGGGGAGCTGTTTTTT.

The chain is built from TRBV25-1 and TRBJ2-3; a possible D gene is TRBD2 (6 bases). Germline V CDR1 and CDR2: MGHDK, SYGVNS. This CDR3 is 17 amino acids long. V was pared by 2 bases and J by 5 bases, with 20 bases between. The CDR3 here is CASSETLGGGVRDTQYF. CDR3 sequence (DNA): TGTGCCAGCAGTGAAACCCTCGGGGGAGGAGTTAGAGATACGCAGTATTTT.

The chain recombines TRBV18 with TRBJ1-5; a weak D match, TRBD1 (6 bases). The V gene's germline CDR1 is KGHSH and CDR2 LQKENI. Deletions cut 2 bases from V and 4 bases from J, with 9 bases between. This CDR3 spans 14 amino acids. CDR3: CASSPRQENQPQHF. As DNA, the CDR3 is TGTGCCAGCTCACCAAGACAGGAAAATCAGCCCCAGCATTTT.